This note documents a single T cell receptor beta chain sequence. Since a much larger clone is just one base distant, this may be a read error. Because the CDR3 is missing its conserved closing phenylalanine or tryptophan, this is likely a read error. Looked up from germline, CDR1 is MNHEY and CDR2 is SMNVEV (reference sequence). The CDR3 runs 15 residues. J was trimmed by 4 bases and V by 3 bases; bases with no gene match: 5. This entry is derived from a study of T cell repertoires in cytomegalovirus infection. As for the study in general: Shared public TCR beta signatures pointed to both CMV infection and a matching HLA type.

TCRdb independently ran MiXCR on the reads; one entry per CDR3 protein. The sample yields approximately 500,000 distinct CDR3 sequences, 15% to 20% seen once. This sequence originates from a human donor in good health (CMV status not recorded). Some clones in this sample may be carry-over from other donors' samples. V usage is TRBV27 and J usage is TRBJ2-1, with 8 bases lining up with TRBD1. The sample taken for sequencing was CD8+ T cells from PBMCs. CDR3 coding DNA: TGTGCCAGCAGTTTTCAGGGGGCGAGGTACAATGAGCAGTTCCTC. Encoded protein: CASSFQGARYNEQFL.